This entry describes one T cell receptor beta chain. CDR3 size: 12 residues. Trimming removed 5 bases at V and 7 bases at J, with 11 bases between. Germline CDR1 is MNHEY and CDR2 is SMNVEV (reference sequence). This was a deep-level run. Profiled with immunoSEQ multiplex PCR; TCRdb holds only in-frame clones, not every one. The repertoire has about 750,000 clones, more than 85% of them found once; the top ten carry approximately 25%. This sample stems from a study of shared clonotypes between healthy human individuals. Selected positively for CCR7 and CD45RO-negative, naive CD8 cells excluded terminally differentiated effector memory CD45RA+ cells.

The clonotype was recovered from a man aged 25-45 years in good health. The chain uses TRBV27 and TRBJ1-1, with D perhaps matching TRBD1 (6 bases). Sequencing was done on a sample of naive CD8+ T cells sorted from blood. In DNA form, the CDR3 reads TGTGCCAGCAGTCCCTTAGGGGGTGAAGCTTTCTTT. It specifies CASSPLGGEAFF.